The clone carrying this T cell receptor beta chain was found once. Original analysis: Counts of nucleated cells, estimated from reference gene primer amplification, were obtained. Only in-frame clones appear in the TCRdb table, and some are missing; sequencing was by immunoSEQ multiplex PCR. That table is the source of V, J and clone size, and D and trimming were worked out from the DNA. The sample records just under 80,000 clones, roughly 80% being singletons. The CDR3 length is 17 residues. V dropped 5 bases and J dropped 0; count of bases not matched to a gene: 8. CDR1 is SGHAT, CDR2 FQNNGV, per germline. The data are from a study of blood T cell repertoires in COVID-19. Overall study: The study drew acute and convalescent COVID-19 samples from the United States, Italy and Spain. T cells, B-cell-depleted T cells, or PBMCs supplied cDNA or gDNA.

The rearrangement uses TRBV11-2 and TRBJ2-3; TRBD2 aligns across 10 bases. What was sequenced was peripheral blood. This receptor was taken from a woman in her seventies with acute or convalescent COVID-19. CDR3 residues: CASSRSGRRTSTDTQYF. The CDR3 nucleotides read TGTGCCAGCAGCCGTAGCGGGAGGCGGACTAGCACAGATACGCAGTATTTT.